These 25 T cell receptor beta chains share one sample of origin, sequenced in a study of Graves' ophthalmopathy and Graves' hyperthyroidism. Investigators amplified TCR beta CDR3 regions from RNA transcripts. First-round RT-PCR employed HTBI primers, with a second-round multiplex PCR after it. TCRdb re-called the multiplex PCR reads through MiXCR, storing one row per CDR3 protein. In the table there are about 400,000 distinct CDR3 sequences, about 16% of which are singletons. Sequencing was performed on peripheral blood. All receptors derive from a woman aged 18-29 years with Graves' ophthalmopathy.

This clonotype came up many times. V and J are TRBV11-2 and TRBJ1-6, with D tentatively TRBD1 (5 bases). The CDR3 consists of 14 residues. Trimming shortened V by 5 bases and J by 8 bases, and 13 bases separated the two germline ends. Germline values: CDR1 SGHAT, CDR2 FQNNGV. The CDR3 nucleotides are TGTGCCAGCAGCCCGCAGGGAGGTTATTCACCCCTCCACTTT. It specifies CASSPQGGYSPLHF.

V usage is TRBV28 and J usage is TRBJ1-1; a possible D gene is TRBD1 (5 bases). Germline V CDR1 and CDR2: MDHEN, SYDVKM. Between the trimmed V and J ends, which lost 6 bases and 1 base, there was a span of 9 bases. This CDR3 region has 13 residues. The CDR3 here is CASRYDRNTEAFF. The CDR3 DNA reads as TGTGCCAGCAGATATGACAGGAACACTGAAGCTTTCTTT.

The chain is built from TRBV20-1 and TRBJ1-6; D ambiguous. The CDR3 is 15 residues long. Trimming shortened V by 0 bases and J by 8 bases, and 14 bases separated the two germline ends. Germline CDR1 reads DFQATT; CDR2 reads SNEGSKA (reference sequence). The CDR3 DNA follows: TGCAGTGCTAGAGACGGGTGGAACTTAGATTCACCCCTCCACTTT. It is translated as CSARDGWNLDSPLHF.

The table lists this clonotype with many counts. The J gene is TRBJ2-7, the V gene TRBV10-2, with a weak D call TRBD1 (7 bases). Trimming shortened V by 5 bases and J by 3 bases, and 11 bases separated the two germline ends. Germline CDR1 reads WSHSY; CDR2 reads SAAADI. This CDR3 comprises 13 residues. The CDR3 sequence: CASSRQGGYEQYF. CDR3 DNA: TGCGCCAGCAGTCGACAGGGAGGCTACGAGCAGTACTTC.

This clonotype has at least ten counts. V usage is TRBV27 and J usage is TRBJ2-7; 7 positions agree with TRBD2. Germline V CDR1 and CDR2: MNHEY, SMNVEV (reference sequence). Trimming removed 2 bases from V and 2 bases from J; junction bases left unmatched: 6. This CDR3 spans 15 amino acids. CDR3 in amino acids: CASSLSGVIPYEQYF. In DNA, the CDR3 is TGTGCCAGCAGTTTAAGCGGGGTAATCCCCTACGAGCAGTACTTC.

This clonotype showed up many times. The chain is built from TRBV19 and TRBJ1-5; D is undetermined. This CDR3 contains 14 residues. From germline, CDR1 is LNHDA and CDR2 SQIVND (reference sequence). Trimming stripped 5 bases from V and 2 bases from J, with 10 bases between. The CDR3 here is CASSGVLGNQPQHF. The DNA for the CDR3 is TGTGCCAGTAGTGGGGTTCTCGGCAATCAGCCCCAGCATTTT.

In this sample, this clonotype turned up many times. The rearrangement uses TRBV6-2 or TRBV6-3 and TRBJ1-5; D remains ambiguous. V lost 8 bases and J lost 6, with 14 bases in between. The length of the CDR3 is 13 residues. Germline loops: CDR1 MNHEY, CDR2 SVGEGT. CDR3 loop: CASYGGAFQPQHF. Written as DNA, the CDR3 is TGTGCCAGCTATGGCGGTGCGTTTCAGCCCCAGCATTTT.

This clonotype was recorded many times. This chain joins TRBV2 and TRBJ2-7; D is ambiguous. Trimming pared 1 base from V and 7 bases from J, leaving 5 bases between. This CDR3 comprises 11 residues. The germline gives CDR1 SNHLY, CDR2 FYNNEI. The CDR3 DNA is TGTGCCAGCAGTGAAGGGTCGGAGCAGTACTTC. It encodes CASSEGSEQYF.

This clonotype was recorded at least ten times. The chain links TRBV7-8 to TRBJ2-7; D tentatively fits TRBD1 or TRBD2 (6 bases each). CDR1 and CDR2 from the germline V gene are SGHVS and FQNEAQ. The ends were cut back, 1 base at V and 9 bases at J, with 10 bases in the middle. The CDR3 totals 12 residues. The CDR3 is CASSLEEGGQYF. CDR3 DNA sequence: TGTGCCAGCAGCTTAGAGGAGGGGGGGCAGTACTTC. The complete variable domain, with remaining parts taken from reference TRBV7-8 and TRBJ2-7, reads GAGVSQSPRYKVAKRGQDVALRCDPISGHVSLFWYQQALGQGPEFLTYFQNEAQLDKSGLPSDRFFAERPEGSVSTLKIQRTQQEDSAVYLCASSLEEGGQYFGPGTRLTVT.

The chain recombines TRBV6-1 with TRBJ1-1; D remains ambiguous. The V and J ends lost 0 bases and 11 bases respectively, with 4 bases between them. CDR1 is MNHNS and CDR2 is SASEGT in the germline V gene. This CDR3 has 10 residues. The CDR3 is CASSEARAFF. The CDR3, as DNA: TGTGCCAGCAGTGAAGCGCGGGCTTTCTTT.

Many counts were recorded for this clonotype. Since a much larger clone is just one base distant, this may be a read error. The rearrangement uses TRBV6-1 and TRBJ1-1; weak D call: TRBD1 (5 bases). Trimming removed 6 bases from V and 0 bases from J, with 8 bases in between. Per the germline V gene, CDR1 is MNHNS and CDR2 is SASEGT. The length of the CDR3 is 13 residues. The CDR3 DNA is TGTGCCAGCAGAGCAGGGATGAACACTGAAGCTTTCTTT. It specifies CASRAGMNTEAFF.

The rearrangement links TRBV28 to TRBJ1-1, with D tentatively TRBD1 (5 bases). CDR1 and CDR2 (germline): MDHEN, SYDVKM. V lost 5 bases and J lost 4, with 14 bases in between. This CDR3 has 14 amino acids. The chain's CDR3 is CASSLGTRITEAFF. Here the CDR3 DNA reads TGTGCCAGCAGTCTAGGGACGCGGATCACTGAAGCTTTCTTT.

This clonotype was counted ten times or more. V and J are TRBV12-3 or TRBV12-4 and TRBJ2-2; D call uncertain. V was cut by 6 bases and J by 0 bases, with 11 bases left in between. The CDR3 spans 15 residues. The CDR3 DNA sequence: TGTGCCAGCAGCCCCGAGACTTCGAACACCGGGGAGCTGTTTTTT. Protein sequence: CASSPETSNTGELFF.

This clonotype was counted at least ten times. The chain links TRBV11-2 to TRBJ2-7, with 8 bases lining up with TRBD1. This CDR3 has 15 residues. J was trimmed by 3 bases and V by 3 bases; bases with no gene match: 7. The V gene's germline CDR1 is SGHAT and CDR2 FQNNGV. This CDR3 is CASSFTAGGLYEQYF. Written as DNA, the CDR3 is TGTGCCAGCAGCTTCACAGCAGGGGGCCTCTACGAGCAGTACTTC.

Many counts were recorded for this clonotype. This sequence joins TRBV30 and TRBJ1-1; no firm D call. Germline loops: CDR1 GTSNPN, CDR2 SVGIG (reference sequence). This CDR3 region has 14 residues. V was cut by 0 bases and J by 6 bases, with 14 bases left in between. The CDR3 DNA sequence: TGTGCCTGGAGTGTATTGACCGGGAGGGCTGAAGCTTTCTTT. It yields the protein CAWSVLTGRAEAFF.

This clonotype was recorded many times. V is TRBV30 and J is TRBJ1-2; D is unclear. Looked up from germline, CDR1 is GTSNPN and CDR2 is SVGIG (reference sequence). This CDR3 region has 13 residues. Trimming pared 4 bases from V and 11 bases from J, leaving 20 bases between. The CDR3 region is CAWTHLFSGDYTF. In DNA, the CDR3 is TGTGCCTGGACCCACCTTTTTTCCGGGGATTACACCTTC.

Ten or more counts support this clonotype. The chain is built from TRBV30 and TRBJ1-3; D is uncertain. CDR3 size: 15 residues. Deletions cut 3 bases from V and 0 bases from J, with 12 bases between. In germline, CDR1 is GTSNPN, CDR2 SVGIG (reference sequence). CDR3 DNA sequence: TGTGCCTGGAGCGCACCACTTTCCTCTGGAAACACCATATATTTT. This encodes CAWSAPLSSGNTIYF. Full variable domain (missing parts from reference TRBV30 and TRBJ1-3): SQTIHQWPATLVQPVGSPLSLECTVEGTSNPNLYWYRQAAGRGLQLLFYSVGIGQISSEVPQNLSASRPQDRQFILSSKKLLLSDSGFYLCAWSAPLSSGNTIYFGEGSWLTVV.

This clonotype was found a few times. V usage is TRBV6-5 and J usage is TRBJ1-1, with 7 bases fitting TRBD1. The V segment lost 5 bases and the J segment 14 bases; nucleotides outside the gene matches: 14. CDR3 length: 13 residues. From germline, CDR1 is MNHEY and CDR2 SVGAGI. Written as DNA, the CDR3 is TGTGCCAGCAGTCACGGACAGGCCGGGGTTGCCTTCTTT. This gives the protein CASSHGQAGVAFF.

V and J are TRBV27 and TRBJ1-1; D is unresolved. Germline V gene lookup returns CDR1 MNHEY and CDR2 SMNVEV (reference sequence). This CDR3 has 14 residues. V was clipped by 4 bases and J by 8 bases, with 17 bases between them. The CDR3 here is CASSSSHPSAEAFF. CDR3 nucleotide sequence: TGTGCCAGCAGTTCCAGCCATCCGTCCGCGGAAGCTTTCTTT.

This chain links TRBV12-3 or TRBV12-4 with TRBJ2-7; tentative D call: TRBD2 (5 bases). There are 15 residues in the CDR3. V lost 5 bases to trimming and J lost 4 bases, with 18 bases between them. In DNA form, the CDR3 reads TGTGCCAGCAGTGGGGATGAGACCCGGGGTTACGAGCAGTACTTC. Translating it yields CASSGDETRGYEQYF.

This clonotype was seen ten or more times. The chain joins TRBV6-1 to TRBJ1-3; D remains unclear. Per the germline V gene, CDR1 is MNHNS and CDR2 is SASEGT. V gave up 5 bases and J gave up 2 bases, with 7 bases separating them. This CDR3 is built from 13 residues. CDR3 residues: CASSPQAGNTIYF. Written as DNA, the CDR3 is TGTGCCAGCAGTCCCCAGGCTGGAAACACCATATATTTT.

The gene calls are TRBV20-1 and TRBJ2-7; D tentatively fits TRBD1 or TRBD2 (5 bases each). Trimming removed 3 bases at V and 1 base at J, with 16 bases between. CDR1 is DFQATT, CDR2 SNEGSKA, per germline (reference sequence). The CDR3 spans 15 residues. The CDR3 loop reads CSARFIGTPSYEQYF. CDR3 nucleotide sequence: TGCAGTGCTAGGTTTATTGGGACCCCGTCCTACGAGCAGTACTTC.

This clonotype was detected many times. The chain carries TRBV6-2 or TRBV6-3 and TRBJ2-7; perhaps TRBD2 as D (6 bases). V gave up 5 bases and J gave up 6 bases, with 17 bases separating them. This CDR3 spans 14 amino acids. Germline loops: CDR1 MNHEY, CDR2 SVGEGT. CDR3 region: CASSPLGDLGEQYF. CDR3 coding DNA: TGTGCCAGCAGTCCGTTAGGGGACTTAGGCGAGCAGTACTTC.

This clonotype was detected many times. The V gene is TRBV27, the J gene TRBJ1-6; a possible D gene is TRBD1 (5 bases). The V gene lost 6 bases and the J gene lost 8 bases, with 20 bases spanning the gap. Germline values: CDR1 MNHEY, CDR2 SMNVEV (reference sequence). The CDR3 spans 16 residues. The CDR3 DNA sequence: TGTGCCAGCAGCCCCCTCCCGGGGGGGGTGGATTCACCCCTCCACTTT. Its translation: CASSPLPGGVDSPLHF.

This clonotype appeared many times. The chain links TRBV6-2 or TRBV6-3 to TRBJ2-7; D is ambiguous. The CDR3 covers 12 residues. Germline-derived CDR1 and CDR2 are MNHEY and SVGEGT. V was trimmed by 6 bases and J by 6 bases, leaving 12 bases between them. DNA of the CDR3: TGTGCCAGCAGCCGATCGAAGGGCGAGCAGTACTTC. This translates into CASSRSKGEQYF.